The sequence of this T cell receptor (beta chain) was determined in a study of shared clonotypes between healthy human individuals. General study results and limits: For naive CD4 cells, around 5% of clonotypes were shared across several donors. Non-shared clonotypes had lower generation probabilities than those shared by all four donors.

To note about this clone: The antigen is unknown.

Profiling relied on immunoSEQ multiplex PCR, and the TCRdb table lists in-frame clones only, not all of them. Of roughly 810,000 clones listed, roughly 96% are singletons. Naive CD8 isolation took CD45RO-negative cells positively selected for CCR7 and excluded terminally differentiated effector memory CD45RA+ cells. None of the donors, who were healthy HIV-negative adults, had recently had acute infections or vaccinations. All the donors were Caucasian adults who lived in Nashville, Tennessee. Germline loops: CDR1 SEHNR, CDR2 FQNEAQ (reference sequence). The V segment lost 3 bases and the J segment 3 bases; nucleotides outside the gene matches: 6. CDR3 length: 16 amino acids.

The chain recombines TRBV7-9 with TRBJ2-2; TRBD2 matches 8 bases. This sequence was found in a man aged 25-45 years in good health. Sequencing was carried out using naive CD8+ T cells sorted from blood. The CDR3 bases are TGTGCCAGCAGCTTCCCAGCGGGAGTGGACACCGGGGAGCTGTTTTTT. Translating gives CASSFPAGVDTGELFF.